The subject of this entry is one T cell receptor beta chain. The specificity of this receptor is unknown. No quality values exist for individual bases; no much larger clone is one base distant. To prepare the library, 5' RACE was applied. Instrument on record: NextSeq 500. Unique molecular identifiers were attached to individual cDNA molecules in the TCR library protocol so that sequencing error and PCR bias could be corrected. TCR alpha and beta chains were both sequenced, and the abundances of alpha and beta sequences in each sample were closely correlated with each other. The published analysis was carried out like this. V gene, J gene and CDR3 annotation of TCR sequences was performed with Decombinator V4. Expanded TCRs were defined as changing significantly between any two time points under a Poisson model with p below 0.0001. TCR abundances were normalised to the total number of TCRs sequenced per sample and expressed as counts per million. VDJdb, accessed 1 November 2021, was searched for CMV, EBV and SARS-CoV-2 annotated TCRs, excluding TCRs annotated for multiple antigens. TCRdb itself trimmed the public reads at Q25 with fastp, ran MiXCR and retained productive beta chains. Merged by CDR3 protein, the rows form single entries marked with the most common genes and DNA. Here the V and J calls rest on TCRdb's processing, not on the authors' analysis. For this sample the table gives roughly 56,000 distinct CDR3 sequences, of which roughly 12% were detected only once. The top ten clones comprise approximately 9.6% of the sample.

The source of the sample is a study of early T cells in non-severe SARS-CoV-2 infection (dated by TCRdb to about 2021). Some background on the complete study: TCR sequencing used bulk RNA from unsorted whole blood, so alpha and beta chains could not be paired.

Broader findings and caveats from the paper: VDJdb matching was skewed toward anti-spike CD8 responses, so virus-specific expansions were likely underestimated and private and CD4 specificities were missed.

Set within a cohort of healthcare workers in London, UK, this nested case-control study involved weekly PCR testing of nasopharyngeal swabs along with blood sampling. Healthcare workers were enrolled in the week of the UK lockdown, from 23 to 31 March 2020, and were followed every week for up to roughly 15 weeks. This TCR came from an adult who was a healthcare worker with PCR-confirmed SARS-CoV-2 infection or an uninfected control (not recorded which). The specimen sequenced was whole blood.

The DNA sequence is given as TGCAGCGTTTACAGACGACGGAGATTCGCGGTCTACGAGCAGTACTTC. It is translated as CSVYRRRRFAVYEQYF. The chain is assembled from TRBV29-1 and TRBJ2-7; the D gene assignment is ambiguous. CDR3 length: 16 amino acids, cysteine to phenylalanine. The CDR3 DNA has 48 bases and is translated from base 1. The germline V gene encodes CDR1 SQVTM and CDR2 ANQGSEA. V is shortened by 5 bases, J by 3 bases, and the region joining them spans 23 bases.